This TCR beta chain was captured by sequencing in a study of cytomegalovirus exposure and HLA in healthy donors. 60 Vbeta and 13 Jbeta primers were used in PCR. TCRdb's copy holds only in-frame clones and misses some; the assay was immunoSEQ multiplex PCR. This sample has over 150,000 clones, with roughly 78% found just once. Findings and caveats of the study: One variant, a missense change in DCLRE1C, was linked in a later analysis to TCR beta V- and J-gene trimming. Reports indicate that TCR beta sequences accurately predicted the HLA-A and HLA-B alleles of most subjects.

A remark on this clone: Its antigen remains unidentified.

V shed 3 bases and J 9 bases; nucleotides not matched to a gene: 4. The CDR3 extends over 14 amino acids. Germline CDR1 reads MRHNA; CDR2 reads SNTAGT. The receptor was isolated from a girl aged 5-17 years in good health and CMV-seropositive. Material for sequencing was PBMCs. The chain couples TRBV6-4 to TRBJ2-1, with 11 bases identical to TRBD2. The CDR3 sequence: CASSDLAGGSEQFF. CDR3 DNA: TGTGCCAGCAGTGATCTAGCGGGGGGATCTGAGCAGTTCTTC.